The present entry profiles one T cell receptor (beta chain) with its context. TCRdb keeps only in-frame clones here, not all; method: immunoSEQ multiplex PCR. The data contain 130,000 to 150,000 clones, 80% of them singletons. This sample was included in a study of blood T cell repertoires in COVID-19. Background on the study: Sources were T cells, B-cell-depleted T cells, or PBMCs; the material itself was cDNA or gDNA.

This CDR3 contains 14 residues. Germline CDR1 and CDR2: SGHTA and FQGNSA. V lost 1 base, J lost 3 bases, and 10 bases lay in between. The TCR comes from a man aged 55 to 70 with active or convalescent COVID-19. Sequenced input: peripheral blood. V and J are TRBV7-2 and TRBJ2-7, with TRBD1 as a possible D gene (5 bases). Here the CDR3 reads CASSLVDRYYEQYF. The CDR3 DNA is TGTGCCAGCAGCTTAGTTGACAGATACTACGAGCAGTACTTC.